The T cell receptor (beta chain) under discussion was sequenced for a study of regulatory T cells in long-lasting Graves disease. The time point: persistent/refractory GD, antithyroid drugs over 5 years with positive TRAb. RNA from PBMCs was the source of the TCR library. V lost 8 bases and J 3 bases, leaving 22 bases between the germline ends. The CDR3 sequence is 17 residues long. Germline CDR1 and CDR2: MNHEY and SVGEGT. The TCR beta library used iRepertoire HTBI primers with Arm-PCR amplification of CDR3. Using its own MiXCR run on the multiplex PCR reads, TCRdb lists one record per CDR3 protein. Of about half a million distinct CDR3 sequences listed, 22% are singletons.

The source of this sequence is a female donor with Graves disease. Sequenced here: peripheral blood mononuclear cells (PBMCs), sampled when the disease was refractory, from a patient treated with antithyroid drugs. J is TRBJ2-2 and V is TRBV6-2 or TRBV6-3, with D possibly TRBD2 on 5 matching bases. CDR3: CASRWRVPDLYTGELFF. Here the CDR3 DNA reads TGTGCCAGCCGTTGGCGGGTTCCGGACCTGTACACCGGGGAGCTGTTTTTT.